Below, 28 T cell receptor beta chains from the same sample are listed, as sequenced in a study of blood T cell repertoires in COVID-19. Sequenced by immunoSEQ multiplex PCR; TCRdb stores in-frame clones only, minus some. The sample carries approximately 260,000 clones, around 84% recorded once. Sequencing was done on a sample of PBMCs or T cells enriched from blood (not recorded which). The receptors here all came from a woman between 50 and 59 years old who had been exposed to COVID-19.

This clone was found once. This sequence joins TRBV12-3 or TRBV12-4 and TRBJ1-2; D is perhaps TRBD1 (6 bases). This CDR3 comprises 13 residues. With 6 bases removed from V and 4 bases from J, the gap between germline ends came to 12 bases. This CDR3 reads CASSLRTAYGYTF. For the CDR3, the DNA is TGTGCCAGCAGCCTACGGACAGCCTATGGCTACACCTTC.

This sequence joins TRBV19 and TRBJ2-3; a possible D gene is TRBD2 (5 bases). V lost 1 base and J 0 bases, leaving 11 bases between the germline ends. Germline V gives CDR1 LNHDA, CDR2 SQIVND (reference sequence). The CDR3 consists of 16 residues. CDR3 loop: CASSIANPGSTDTQYF. Written as DNA, the CDR3 is TGTGCCAGTAGTATAGCGAACCCGGGGAGCACAGATACGCAGTATTTT.

This clone was seen repeatedly, ten times or more. The chain is built from TRBV12-3 or TRBV12-4 and TRBJ1-3, with TRBD1 matching over 7 bases. With V trimmed by 3 bases and J by 7 bases, 3 bases remained unmatched. The CDR3 runs to 13 residues. The CDR3 bases are TGTGCCAGCAGTTTGACACAGGGGAACACCATATATTTT. Its protein product is CASSLTQGNTIYF.

This clone was counted a few times. The chain joins TRBV10-2 to TRBJ2-7; TRBD1 matches 8 bases. This CDR3 contains 15 residues. Trimming cost V 2 bases and J 6 bases; bases outside gene matches: 9. The germline V gene has CDR1 WSHSY and CDR2 SAAADI. CDR3 amino acids: CASSERTGMSGEQYF. The CDR3 DNA sequence: TGCGCCAGCAGTGAGAGGACAGGGATGTCCGGCGAGCAGTACTTC.

The gene calls are TRBV10-2 and TRBJ2-7; unclear D gene. V lost 4 bases, J lost 4 bases, and 11 bases lay in between. In germline, CDR1 is WSHSY, CDR2 SAAADI. This CDR3 is built from 13 residues. The CDR3 DNA sequence: TGCGCCAGCAGTGGAGTTACGTGGTACGAGCAGTACTTC. Translated, it gives CASSGVTWYEQYF.

The rearrangement joins TRBV12-3 or TRBV12-4 to TRBJ2-2; unclear D gene. The CDR3 runs 12 residues. V lost 6 bases to trimming and J lost 0 bases, with 2 bases between them. CDR3 in amino acids: CASSTNTGELFF. The CDR3 DNA follows: TGTGCCAGCAGCACGAACACCGGGGAGCTGTTTTTT.

The V call is TRBV6-5, the J call TRBJ2-2; 7 bases align to TRBD2. The CDR3 runs to 14 residues. Unmatched junction bases numbered 10, after V lost 11 bases and J lost 4 bases. CDR1 MNHEY and CDR2 SVGAGI come from the germline V gene. CDR3 coding DNA: TGTGCCGCCTCTTATCGGGGGGTCACCGGGGAGCTGTTTTTT. Translated, it gives CAASYRGVTGELFF.

The chain couples TRBV5-1 to TRBJ2-3; weak D call: TRBD1 (5 bases). This CDR3 has 18 residues. The germline V gene has CDR1 SGHRS and CDR2 YFSETQ. Trimming removed 0 bases from V and 2 bases from J, with 19 bases in between. The CDR3 is CASSLEVQGSPLTDTQYF. CDR3 DNA: TGCGCCAGCAGCTTGGAAGTCCAGGGTAGCCCCCTCACAGATACGCAGTATTTT. Filled out from reference TRBV5-1 and TRBJ2-3, the complete variable domain reads KAGVTQTPRYLIKTRGQQVTLSCSPISGHRSVSWYQQTPGQGLQFLFEYFSETQRNKGNFPGRFSGRQFSNSRSEMNVSTLELGDSALYLCASSLEVQGSPLTDTQYFGPGTRLTVL.

V usage is TRBV28 and J usage is TRBJ2-1; D is unresolved. The germline gives CDR1 MDHEN, CDR2 SYDVKM. V gave up 5 bases and J gave up 8 bases, with 10 bases separating them. There are 12 residues in the CDR3. CDR3 sequence reads: CASSLAGDEQFF. In nucleotides, the CDR3 is TGTGCCAGCAGTCTCGCCGGAGATGAGCAGTTCTTC. The full variable domain, rest sourced from reference TRBV28 and TRBJ2-1, is DVKVTQSSRYLVKRTGEKVFLECVQDMDHENMFWYRQDPGLGLRLIYFSYDVKMKEKGDIPEGYSVSREKKERFSLILESASTNQTSMYLCASSLAGDEQFFGPGTRLTVL.

Regarding this clone: The same CDR3 is also encoded by other DNA sequences in this sample. The chain couples TRBV5-1 to TRBJ1-4; D gene ambiguous. The CDR3 is made up of 13 amino acids. Per germline, CDR1 SGHRS and CDR2 YFSETQ. Trimming took off 2 bases at V and 5 bases at J, with 7 bases between the two ends. DNA for the CDR3: TGCGCCAGCAGCTTAGGCGGCAATGAAAAACTGTTTTTT. Translating it yields CASSLGGNEKLFF.

This rearrangement joins TRBV2 to TRBJ1-1; 11 bases are a match to TRBD1. Looked up from germline, CDR1 is SNHLY and CDR2 is FYNNEI. This CDR3 is built from 16 residues. Trimming at V came to 0 bases and at J to 8 bases, leaving 8 bases not matched to a gene. In DNA, the CDR3 is TGTGCCAGCAGTGAAGCGCTTCTGGACAGGGGGCGGGAAGCTTTCTTT. It yields the protein CASSEALLDRGREAFF.

This clone was counted between two and nine times. This sequence joins TRBV19 and TRBJ2-3, with D perhaps matching TRBD1 (6 bases). V dropped 3 bases and J dropped 6 bases, with 19 bases sitting between them. The CDR3 covers 16 residues. CDR1 is LNHDA, CDR2 SQIVND, per germline (reference sequence). The CDR3 sequence is CASSIRDRPPMDTQYF. CDR3 nucleotide sequence: TGTGCCAGTAGTATCAGAGACAGGCCCCCCATGGATACGCAGTATTTT.

The rearrangement joins TRBV12-5 to TRBJ1-2; 7 positions match TRBD1. Looked up from germline, CDR1 is LGHNT and CDR2 is FRNRAP. J gave up 5 bases and V 4 bases, and 7 bases lay outside the gene matches. This CDR3 is 14 amino acids long. CDR3 amino acids: CASGSETGLYGYTF. The CDR3 nucleotides are TGTGCTAGTGGTTCAGAGACAGGGTTGTATGGCTACACCTTC.

CDR3 in amino acids: CASSQQGTNQPQHF. Here the CDR3 DNA reads TGTGCCAGCAGCCAACAGGGGACGAATCAGCCCCAGCATTTT. This chain connects TRBV16 to TRBJ1-5, with D possibly TRBD1 on 6 matching bases. CDR1 and CDR2 from the germline V gene are KGHSY and FQNENV. Between the trimmed V and J ends, which lost 2 bases and 4 bases, there was a span of 9 bases. CDR3 length: 14 residues. The whole variable domain, filled in from reference TRBV16 and TRBJ1-5, reads GEEVAQTPKHLVRGEGQKAKLYCAPIKGHSYVFWYQQVLKNEFKFLISFQNENVFDETGMPKERFSAKCLPNSPCSLEIQATKLEDSAVYFCASSQQGTNQPQHFGDGTRLSIL.

This chain uses TRBV19 with TRBJ2-2; tentative D call: TRBD2 (5 bases). CDR1 is LNHDA and CDR2 is SQIVND in the germline V gene (reference sequence). V lost 10 bases and J 1 base, leaving 16 bases between the germline ends. This CDR3 spans 15 amino acids. Here the CDR3 DNA reads TGTGCCACCCTCCCGGGGATCCTGAACACCGGGGAGCTGTTTTTT. This codes for CATLPGILNTGELFF.

The V call is TRBV27, the J call TRBJ2-5; 11 nucleotides match TRBD1. With 5 bases clipped from V and 4 bases from J, the junction kept 12 bases outside the gene matches. Germline CDR1 reads MNHEY; CDR2 reads SMNVEV (reference sequence). The CDR3 consists of 17 residues. The CDR3 DNA reads as TGTGCCAGCAGTCTGACCCCGGACAGGGGGCAAGGAGAGACCCAGTACTTC. Protein sequence: CASSLTPDRGQGETQYF.

The chain couples TRBV3-1 (or the pseudogene TRBV3-2) to TRBJ1-1, with TRBD1 matching 8 bases. The CDR3 length is 12 residues. The germline V gene encodes CDR1 LGHDT and CDR2 YNNKEL (reference sequence). With 3 bases clipped from V and 11 bases from J, the junction kept 5 bases outside the gene matches. The CDR3: CASSHQGAKAFF. In DNA, the CDR3 is TGTGCCAGCAGCCACCAGGGGGCGAAGGCTTTCTTT.

This clone was recorded a few times. The rearrangement joins TRBV9 to TRBJ2-3; tentatively, D is TRBD2 (5 bases). Germline V CDR1 and CDR2: SGDLS, YYNGEE. The CDR3 extends over 15 amino acids. The germline V and J ends were trimmed by 1 base and 4 bases, with 13 bases remaining between them. Here the CDR3 reads CASSVTGNGADTQYF. In nucleotides, the CDR3 is TGTGCCAGCAGCGTAACCGGGAATGGGGCAGATACGCAGTATTTT. Complete variable domain (other parts from reference TRBV9 and TRBJ2-3): DSGVTQTPKHLITATGQRVTLRCSPRSGDLSVYWYQQSLDQGLQFLIQYYNGEERAKGNILERFSAQQFPDLHSELNLSSLELGDSALYFCASSVTGNGADTQYFGPGTRLTVL.

The rearrangement uses TRBV7-8 and TRBJ1-5; a weak D match, TRBD1 (6 bases). This CDR3 is 19 amino acids long. V was clipped by 8 bases and J by 0 bases, with 26 bases between them. The germline V gene encodes CDR1 SGHVS and CDR2 FQNEAQ. DNA of the CDR3: TGTGCCAGCCCCTTGAGGTCAGGGGTGGGCATACATAGCAATCAGCCCCAGCATTTT. This gives the protein CASPLRSGVGIHSNQPQHF. The full variable domain, with the rest looked up from reference TRBV7-8 and TRBJ1-5, is GAGVSQSPRYKVAKRGQDVALRCDPISGHVSLFWYQQALGQGPEFLTYFQNEAQLDKSGLPSDRFFAERPEGSVSTLKIQRTQQEDSAVYLCASPLRSGVGIHSNQPQHFGDGTRLSIL.

This clone was picked up one time. The chain joins TRBV11-2 to TRBJ2-3; TRBD1 aligns across 7 bases. CDR1 and CDR2 (germline): SGHAT, FQNNGV. V lost 0 bases and J lost 3; bases outside the gene matches: 12. The CDR3 extends over 18 amino acids. Written as DNA, the CDR3 is TGTGCCAGCAGCTTAGAGGTAGTGGGACAGATTTCTACAGATACGCAGTATTTT. Protein sequence: CASSLEVVGQISTDTQYF.

The chain joins TRBV5-1 to TRBJ2-5; D may be TRBD2 (6 bases). The CDR3 runs to 14 residues. Trimming took 5 bases from V and 4 from J, leaving 15 bases between them. The germline CDR1 and CDR2 sequences are SGHRS and YFSETQ. CDR3 loop: CASRWGDSGETQYF. CDR3 nucleotides: TGCGCCAGCAGGTGGGGGGACTCTGGAGAGACCCAGTACTTC.

The J gene is TRBJ1-6, the V gene TRBV2; 7 bases align to TRBD1. V lost 8 bases to trimming and J lost 3 bases; unmatched junction nucleotides: 7. CDR1 and CDR2 (germline): SNHLY, FYNNEI. The CDR3 is 15 residues long. This CDR3 reads CASSPDRSYNSPLHF. CDR3 DNA: TGTGCCAGCTCCCCGGACAGGAGCTATAATTCACCCCTCCACTTT.

This chain connects TRBV20-1 to TRBJ1-6, with D tentatively TRBD1 (5 bases). The germline V gene has CDR1 DFQATT and CDR2 SNEGSKA (reference sequence). V gave up 3 bases and J gave up 7 bases, with 13 bases separating them. The CDR3 spans 14 residues. This CDR3 is CSASPPGHNSPLHF. In DNA, the CDR3 is TGCAGTGCTAGTCCCCCAGGGCACAATTCACCCCTCCACTTT.

The CDR3 DNA is TGTGCCAGCAGCCTCACTAGTCGTGAGACCCAGTACTTC. This translates into CASSLTSRETQYF. The rearrangement uses TRBV5-4 and TRBJ2-5; D is perhaps TRBD2 (5 bases). V dropped 4 bases and J dropped 5 bases, with 12 bases sitting between them. Germline loops: CDR1 SGHNT, CDR2 YYREEE (reference sequence). The CDR3 sequence is 13 residues long.

The chain carries TRBV24-1 and TRBJ2-2, with D tentatively TRBD1 (5 bases). The germline V and J ends were trimmed by 4 bases and 5 bases, with 16 bases remaining between them. Looked up from germline, CDR1 is KGHDR and CDR2 is SFDVKD. The CDR3 has 16 residues. The CDR3 nucleotides are TGTGCCACCAGTGACCACCCGACAGTCGGGACCGGGGAGCTGTTTTTT. Translation: CATSDHPTVGTGELFF.

The genes are TRBV2 and TRBJ1-3; D is undetermined. This CDR3 has 15 residues. Germline CDR1 SNHLY, CDR2 FYNNEI. V lost 8 bases and J 0 bases, leaving 14 bases between the germline ends. In DNA, the CDR3 is TGTGCCAGCCTAGACTTCATCTCCTCTGGAAACACCATATATTTT. It yields the protein CASLDFISSGNTIYF.

J is TRBJ2-5 and V is TRBV5-1; 11 bases map to TRBD1. The V and J ends lost 4 bases and 4 bases, in that order; junction bases with no gene match: 9. Per the germline V gene, CDR1 is SGHRS and CDR2 is YFSETQ. This CDR3 spans 16 amino acids. CDR3 amino acids: CASSTGQGATRETQYF. CDR3 coding DNA: TGCGCCAGCAGCACCGGACAGGGGGCTACCAGAGAGACCCAGTACTTC.

The rearrangement links TRBV29-1 to TRBJ1-1; no definite D call. V was shortened by 4 bases and J by 5 bases, with 11 bases between the two germline ends. Germline CDR1 and CDR2: SQVTM and ANQGSEA. CDR3 length: 12 amino acids. The CDR3 loop reads CSVASRWTEAFF. The CDR3 DNA follows: TGCAGCGTTGCATCACGGTGGACTGAAGCTTTCTTT.